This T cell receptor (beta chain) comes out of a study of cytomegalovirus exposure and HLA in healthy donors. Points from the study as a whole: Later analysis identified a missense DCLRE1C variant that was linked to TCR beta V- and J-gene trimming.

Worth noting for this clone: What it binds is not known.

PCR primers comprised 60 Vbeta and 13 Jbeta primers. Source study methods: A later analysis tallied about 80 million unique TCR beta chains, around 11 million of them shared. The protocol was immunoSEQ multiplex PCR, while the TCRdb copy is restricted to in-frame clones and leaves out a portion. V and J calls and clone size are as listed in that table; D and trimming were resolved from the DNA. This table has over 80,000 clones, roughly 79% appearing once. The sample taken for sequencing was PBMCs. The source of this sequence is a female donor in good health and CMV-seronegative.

The CDR3 region has the DNA TGTGCCACCTCAGCGGGACCTTCCTACGAGCAGTACTTC. Protein sequence: CATSAGPSYEQYF. V is TRBV28 and J is TRBJ2-7; 7 bases map to TRBD2. The trim removed 10 bases at V and 1 base at J, leaving 7 bases unmatched. The CDR3 has 13 residues. Germline CDR1 and CDR2: MDHEN and SYDVKM.